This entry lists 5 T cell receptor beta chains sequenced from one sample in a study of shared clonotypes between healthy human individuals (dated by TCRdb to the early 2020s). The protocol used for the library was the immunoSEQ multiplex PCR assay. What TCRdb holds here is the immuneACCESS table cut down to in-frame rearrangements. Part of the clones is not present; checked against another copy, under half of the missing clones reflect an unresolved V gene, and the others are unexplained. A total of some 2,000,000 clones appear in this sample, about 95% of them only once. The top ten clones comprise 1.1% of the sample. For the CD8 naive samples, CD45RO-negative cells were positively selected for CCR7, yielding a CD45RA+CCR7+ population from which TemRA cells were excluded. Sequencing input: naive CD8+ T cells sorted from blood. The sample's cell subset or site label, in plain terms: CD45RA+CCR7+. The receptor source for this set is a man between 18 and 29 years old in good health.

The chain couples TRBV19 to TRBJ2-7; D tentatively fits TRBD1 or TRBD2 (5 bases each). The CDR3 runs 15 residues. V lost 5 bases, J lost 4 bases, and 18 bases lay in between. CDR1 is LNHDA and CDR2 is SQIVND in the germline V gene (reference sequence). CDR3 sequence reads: CASSPRGSATYEQYF. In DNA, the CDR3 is TGTGCCAGTAGTCCGAGGGGCAGCGCTACGTACGAGCAGTACTTC.

CDR3 sequence (DNA): TGTGCCAGCAGTTTATCGGGGGCTTCCACAGATACGCAGTATTTT. It translates to CASSLSGASTDTQYF. The rearrangement uses TRBV27 and TRBJ2-3; D perhaps matches TRBD1 (6 bases). Trimming removed 0 bases at V and 2 bases at J, with 9 bases between. Germline V lookup: CDR1 MNHEY, CDR2 SMNVEV (reference sequence). The CDR3 has 15 amino acids.

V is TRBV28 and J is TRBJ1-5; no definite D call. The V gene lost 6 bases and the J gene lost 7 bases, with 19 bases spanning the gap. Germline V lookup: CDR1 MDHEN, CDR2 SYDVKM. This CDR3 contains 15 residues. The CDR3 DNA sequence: TGTGCCAGCAGGCCTGCGCCCGGAATATGGCAGCCCCAGCATTTT. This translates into CASRPAPGIWQPQHF.

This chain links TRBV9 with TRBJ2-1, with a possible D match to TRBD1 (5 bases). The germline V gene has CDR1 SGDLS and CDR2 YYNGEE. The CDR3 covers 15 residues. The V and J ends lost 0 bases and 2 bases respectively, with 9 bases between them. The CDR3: CASSVDMGPYNEQFF. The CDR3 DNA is TGTGCCAGCAGCGTAGATATGGGGCCCTACAATGAGCAGTTCTTC.

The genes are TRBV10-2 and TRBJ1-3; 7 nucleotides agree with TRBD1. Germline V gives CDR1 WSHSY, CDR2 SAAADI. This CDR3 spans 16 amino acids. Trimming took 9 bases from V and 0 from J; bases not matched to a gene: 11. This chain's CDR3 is CARGGGEVGSGNTIYF. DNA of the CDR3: TGCGCCAGAGGGGGCGGGGAAGTGGGCTCTGGAAACACCATATATTTT.